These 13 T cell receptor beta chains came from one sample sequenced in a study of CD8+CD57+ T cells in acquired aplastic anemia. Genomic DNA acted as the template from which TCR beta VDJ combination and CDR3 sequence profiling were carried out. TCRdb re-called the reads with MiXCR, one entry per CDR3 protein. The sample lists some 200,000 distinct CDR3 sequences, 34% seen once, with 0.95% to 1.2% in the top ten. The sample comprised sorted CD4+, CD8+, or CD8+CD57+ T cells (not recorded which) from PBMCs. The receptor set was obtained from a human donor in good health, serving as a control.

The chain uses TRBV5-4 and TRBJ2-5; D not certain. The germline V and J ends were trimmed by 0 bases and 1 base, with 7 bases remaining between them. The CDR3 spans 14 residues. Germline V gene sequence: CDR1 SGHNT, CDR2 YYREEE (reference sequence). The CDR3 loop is CASSLGHFQETQYF. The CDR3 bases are TGTGCCAGCAGCTTGGGCCACTTCCAAGAGACCCAGTACTTC.

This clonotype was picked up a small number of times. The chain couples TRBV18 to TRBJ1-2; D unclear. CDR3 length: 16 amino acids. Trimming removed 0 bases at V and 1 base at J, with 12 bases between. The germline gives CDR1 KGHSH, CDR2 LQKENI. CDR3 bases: TGTGCCAGCTCACCACCTCCGGTCAGTAATAACTATGGCTACACCTTC. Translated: CASSPPPVSNNYGYTF.

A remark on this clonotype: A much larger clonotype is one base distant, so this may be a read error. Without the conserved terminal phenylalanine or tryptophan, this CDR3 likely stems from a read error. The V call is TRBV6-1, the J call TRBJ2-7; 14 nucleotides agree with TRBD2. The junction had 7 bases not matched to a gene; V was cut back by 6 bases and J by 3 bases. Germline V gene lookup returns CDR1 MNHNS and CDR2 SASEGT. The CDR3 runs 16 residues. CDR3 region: CASSPPGTSGSYEQYI. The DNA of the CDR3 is TGTGCCAGCAGCCCCCCCGGGACTAGCGGGAGCTACGAGCAGTACATC.

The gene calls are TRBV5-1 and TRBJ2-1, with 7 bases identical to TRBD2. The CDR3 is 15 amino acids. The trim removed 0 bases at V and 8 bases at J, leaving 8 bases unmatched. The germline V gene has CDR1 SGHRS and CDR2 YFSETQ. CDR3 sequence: CASSLGGGSLDEQFF. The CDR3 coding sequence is TGCGCCAGCAGCTTGGGTGGCGGGAGTCTGGATGAGCAGTTCTTC.

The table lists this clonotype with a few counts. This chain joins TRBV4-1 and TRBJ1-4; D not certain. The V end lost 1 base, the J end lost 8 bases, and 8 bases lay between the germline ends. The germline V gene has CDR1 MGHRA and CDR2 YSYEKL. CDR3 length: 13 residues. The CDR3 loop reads CASSQVFAEKLFF. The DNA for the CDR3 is TGCGCCAGCAGCCAAGTTTTCGCAGAAAAACTGTTTTTT.

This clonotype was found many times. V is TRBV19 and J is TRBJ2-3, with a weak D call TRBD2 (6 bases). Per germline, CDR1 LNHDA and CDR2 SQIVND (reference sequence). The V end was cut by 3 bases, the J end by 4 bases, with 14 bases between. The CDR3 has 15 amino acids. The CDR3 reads CASSIRRETSDTQYF. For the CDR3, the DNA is TGTGCCAGTAGTATTAGGCGGGAAACCTCAGATACGCAGTATTTT.

CDR3 sequence: CASSWTSGGSYEQYF. CDR3 DNA: TGTGCCAGCAGCTGGACTAGCGGAGGCTCCTACGAGCAGTACTTC. V gene TRBV7-2 combines with J gene TRBJ2-7, with 10 bases identical to TRBD2. This CDR3 contains 15 residues. Germline CDR1 SGHTA, CDR2 FQGNSA. V lost 4 bases and J lost 0; bases outside the gene matches: 3.

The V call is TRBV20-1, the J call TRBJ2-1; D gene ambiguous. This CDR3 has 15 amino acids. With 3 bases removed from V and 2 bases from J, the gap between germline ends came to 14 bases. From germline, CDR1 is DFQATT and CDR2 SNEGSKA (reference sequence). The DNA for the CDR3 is TGCAGTGCTAGTTTGTTCTCAAACCCCTACAATGAGCAGTTCTTC. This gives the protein CSASLFSNPYNEQFF.

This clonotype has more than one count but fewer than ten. In DNA form, the CDR3 reads TGTGCCAGCAGGCGGACAGGACAGTACCAAGAGACCCAGTACTTC. Translating it yields CASRRTGQYQETQYF. J is TRBJ2-5 and V is TRBV6-1; 7 nucleotides agree with TRBD1. The CDR3 is 15 amino acids. From germline, CDR1 is MNHNS and CDR2 SASEGT. V dropped 6 bases and J dropped 0; count of bases not matched to a gene: 7.

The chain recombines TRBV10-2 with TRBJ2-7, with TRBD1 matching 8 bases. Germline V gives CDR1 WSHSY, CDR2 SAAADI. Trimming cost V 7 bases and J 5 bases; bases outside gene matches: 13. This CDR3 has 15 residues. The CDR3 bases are TGCGCCAGCACCTCCGGGACAGGCCCAGCAGACGAGCAGTACTTC. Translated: CASTSGTGPADEQYF.

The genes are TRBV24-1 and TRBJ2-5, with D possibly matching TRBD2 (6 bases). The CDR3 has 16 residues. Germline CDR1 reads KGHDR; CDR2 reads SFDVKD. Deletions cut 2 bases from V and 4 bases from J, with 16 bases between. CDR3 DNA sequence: TGTGCCACCAGTGATTACCGGTCGGGACTTTCAGAGACCCAGTACTTC. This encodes CATSDYRSGLSETQYF.

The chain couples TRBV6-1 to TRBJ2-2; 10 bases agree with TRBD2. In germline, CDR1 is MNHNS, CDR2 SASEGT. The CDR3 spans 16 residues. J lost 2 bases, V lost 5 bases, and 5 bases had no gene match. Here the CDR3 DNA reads TGTGCCAGCAGTCGGGGACTAGCGTCTAACACCGGGGAGCTGTTTTTT. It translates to CASSRGLASNTGELFF.

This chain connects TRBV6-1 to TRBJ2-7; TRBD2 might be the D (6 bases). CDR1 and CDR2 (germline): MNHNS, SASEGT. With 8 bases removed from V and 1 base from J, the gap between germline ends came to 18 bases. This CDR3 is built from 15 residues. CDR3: CASFSSGGISYEQYF. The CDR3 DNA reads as TGTGCCAGCTTCAGCAGTGGCGGGATTTCCTACGAGCAGTACTTC.